This TCR beta chain was recovered during a study of shared clonotypes between healthy human individuals. V lost 7 bases to trimming and J lost 3 bases; unmatched junction nucleotides: 9. The CDR3 consists of 15 residues. In germline, CDR1 is MDHEN, CDR2 SYDVKM. Genomic DNA (from each subset) was split evenly across several immunoSEQ plates. Only in-frame clones appear in the TCRdb table, and some are missing; sequencing was by immunoSEQ multiplex PCR. The sample contains over 2 million clones, around 95% of which appear only once. The sample consisted of naive CD4+ T cells sorted from blood. The sample's subset: CD45RA+ positively selected. V usage is TRBV28 and J usage is TRBJ1-1; 9 bases are shared with TRBD1. This TCR was sampled from a man aged 18 to 35 in good health. In nucleotides, the CDR3 is TGTGCCAGCACAGGACAGGGGATGGGGGACACTGAAGCTTTCTTT. As protein: CASTGQGMGDTEAFF.